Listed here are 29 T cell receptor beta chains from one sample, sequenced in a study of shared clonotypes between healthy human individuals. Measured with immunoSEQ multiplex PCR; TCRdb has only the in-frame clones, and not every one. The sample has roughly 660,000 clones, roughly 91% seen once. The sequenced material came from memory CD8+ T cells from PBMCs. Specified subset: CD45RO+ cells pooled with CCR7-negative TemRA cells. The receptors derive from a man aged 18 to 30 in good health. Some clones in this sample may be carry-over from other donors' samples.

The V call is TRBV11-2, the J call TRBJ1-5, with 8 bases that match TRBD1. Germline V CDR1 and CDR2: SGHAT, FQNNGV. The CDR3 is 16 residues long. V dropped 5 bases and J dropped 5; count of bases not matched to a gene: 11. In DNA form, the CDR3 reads TGTGCCAGCAGCAGAACAGGGGGAGAAAGTTATCAGCCCCAGCATTTT. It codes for CASSRTGGESYQPQHF.

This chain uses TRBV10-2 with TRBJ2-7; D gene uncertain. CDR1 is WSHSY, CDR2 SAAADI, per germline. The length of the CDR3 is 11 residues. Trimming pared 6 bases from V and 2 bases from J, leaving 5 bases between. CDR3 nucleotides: TGCGCCAGCAGGGAGACCTACGAGCAGTACTTC. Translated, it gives CASRETYEQYF.

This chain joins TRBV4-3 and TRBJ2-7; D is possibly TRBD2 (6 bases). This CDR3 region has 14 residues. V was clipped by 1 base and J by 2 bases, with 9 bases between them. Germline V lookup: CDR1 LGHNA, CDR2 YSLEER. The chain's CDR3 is CASSQAAGTYEQYF. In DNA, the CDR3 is TGCGCCAGCAGCCAAGCTGCGGGAACCTACGAGCAGTACTTC.

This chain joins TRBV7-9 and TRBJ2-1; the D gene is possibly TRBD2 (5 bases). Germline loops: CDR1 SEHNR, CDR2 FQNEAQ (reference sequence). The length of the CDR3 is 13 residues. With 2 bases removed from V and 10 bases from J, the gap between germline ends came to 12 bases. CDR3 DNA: TGTGCCAGCAGCTTATCGGTGGGCGGGGAGCAGTTCTTC. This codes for CASSLSVGGEQFF.

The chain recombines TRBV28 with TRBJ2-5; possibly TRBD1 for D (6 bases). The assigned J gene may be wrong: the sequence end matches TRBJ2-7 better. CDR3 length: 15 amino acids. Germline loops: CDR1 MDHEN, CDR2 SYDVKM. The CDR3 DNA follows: TGTGCCAGCAGTGAACGGGACGGGGACACCTACGAGCAGTACTTC. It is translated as CASSERDGDTYEQYF.

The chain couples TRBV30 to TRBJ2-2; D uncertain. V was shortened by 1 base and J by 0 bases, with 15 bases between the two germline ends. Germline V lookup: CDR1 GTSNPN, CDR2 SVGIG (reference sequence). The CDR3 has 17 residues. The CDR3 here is CAWSGLSERANTGELFF. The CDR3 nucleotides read TGTGCCTGGAGTGGCCTTTCGGAGCGAGCGAACACCGGGGAGCTGTTTTTT. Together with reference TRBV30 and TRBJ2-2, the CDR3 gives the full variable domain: SQTIHQWPATLVQPVGSPLSLECTVEGTSNPNLYWYRQAAGRGLQLLFYSVGIGQISSEVPQNLSASRPQDRQFILSSKKLLLSDSGFYLCAWSGLSERANTGELFFGEGSRLTVL.

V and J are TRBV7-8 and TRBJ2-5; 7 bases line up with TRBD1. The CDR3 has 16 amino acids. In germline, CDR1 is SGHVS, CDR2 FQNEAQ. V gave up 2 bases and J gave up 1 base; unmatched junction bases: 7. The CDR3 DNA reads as TGTGCCAGCAGCTTATATCTGAAGGGGGCCCAAGAGACCCAGTACTTC. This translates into CASSLYLKGAQETQYF.

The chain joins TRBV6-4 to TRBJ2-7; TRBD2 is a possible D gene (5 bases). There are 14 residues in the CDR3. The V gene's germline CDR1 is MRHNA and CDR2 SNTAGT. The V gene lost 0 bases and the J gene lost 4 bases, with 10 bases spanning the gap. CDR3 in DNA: TGTGCCAGCAGTGACTCGATCTGGGAGTACGAGCAGTACTTC. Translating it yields CASSDSIWEYEQYF.

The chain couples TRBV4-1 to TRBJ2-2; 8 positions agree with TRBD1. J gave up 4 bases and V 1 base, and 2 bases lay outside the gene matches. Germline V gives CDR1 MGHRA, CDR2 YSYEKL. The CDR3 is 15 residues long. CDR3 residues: CASSQAGGGTGELFF. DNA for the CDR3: TGCGCCAGCAGCCAAGCAGGGGGCGGCACCGGGGAGCTGTTTTTT.

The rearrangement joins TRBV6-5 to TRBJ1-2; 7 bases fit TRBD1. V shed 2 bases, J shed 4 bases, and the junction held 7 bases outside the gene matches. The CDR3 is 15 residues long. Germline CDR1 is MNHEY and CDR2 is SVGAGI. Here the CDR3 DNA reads TGTGCCAGCAGTTACCAGACAGGGTCTAGCTATGGCTACACCTTC. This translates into CASSYQTGSSYGYTF.

CDR3 region: CASSAFPSSTDTQYF. The CDR3 region has the DNA TGTGCCAGCAGCGCCTTCCCTAGTAGCACAGATACGCAGTATTTT. The V and J genes are TRBV11-2 and TRBJ2-3, with D unclear. The CDR3 is 15 residues long. V dropped 5 bases and J dropped 0 bases, with 12 bases sitting between them. CDR1 is SGHAT, CDR2 FQNNGV, per germline.

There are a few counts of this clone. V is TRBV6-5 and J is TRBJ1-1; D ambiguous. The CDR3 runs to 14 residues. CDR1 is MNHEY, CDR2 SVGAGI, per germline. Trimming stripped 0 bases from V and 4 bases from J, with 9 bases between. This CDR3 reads CASSYSSQATEAFF. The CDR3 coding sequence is TGTGCCAGCAGTTACTCGAGCCAGGCCACTGAAGCTTTCTTT.

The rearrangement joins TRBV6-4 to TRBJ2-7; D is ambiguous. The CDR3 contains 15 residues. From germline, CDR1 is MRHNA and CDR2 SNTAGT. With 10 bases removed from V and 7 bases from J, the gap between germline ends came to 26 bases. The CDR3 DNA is TGTGCCAAAGGTGGGTCCTGGGCCACACTTGGGGAGCAGTACTTC. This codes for CAKGGSWATLGEQYF.

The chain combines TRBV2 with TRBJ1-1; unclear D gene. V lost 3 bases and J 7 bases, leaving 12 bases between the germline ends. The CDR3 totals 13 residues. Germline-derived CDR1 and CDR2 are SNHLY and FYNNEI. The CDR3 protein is CASSDGQTLEAFF. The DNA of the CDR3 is TGTGCCAGCAGTGACGGGCAGACGCTTGAAGCTTTCTTT.

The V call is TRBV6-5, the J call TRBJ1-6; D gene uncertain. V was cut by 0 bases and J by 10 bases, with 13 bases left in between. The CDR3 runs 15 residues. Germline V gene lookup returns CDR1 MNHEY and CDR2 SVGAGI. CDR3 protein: CASSYSGLGNSPLHF. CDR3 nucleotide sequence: TGTGCCAGCAGTTACTCGGGTTTAGGGAACTCACCCCTCCACTTT.

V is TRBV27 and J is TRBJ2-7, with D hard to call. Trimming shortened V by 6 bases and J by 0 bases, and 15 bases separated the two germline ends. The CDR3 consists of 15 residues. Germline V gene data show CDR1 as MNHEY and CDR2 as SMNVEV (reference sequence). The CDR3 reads CASSKGPSSSYEQYF. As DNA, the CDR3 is TGTGCCAGCAGCAAAGGGCCTTCCTCCTCCTACGAGCAGTACTTC.

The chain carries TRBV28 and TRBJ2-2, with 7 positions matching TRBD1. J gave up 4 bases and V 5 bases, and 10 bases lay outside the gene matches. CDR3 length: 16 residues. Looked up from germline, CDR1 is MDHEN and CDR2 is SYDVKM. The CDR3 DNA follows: TGTGCCAGCAGTCCCCCAGGGGGAAGGGGCACCGGGGAGCTGTTTTTT. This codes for CASSPPGGRGTGELFF. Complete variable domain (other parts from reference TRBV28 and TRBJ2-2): DVKVTQSSRYLVKRTGEKVFLECVQDMDHENMFWYRQDPGLGLRLIYFSYDVKMKEKGDIPEGYSVSREKKERFSLILESASTNQTSMYLCASSPPGGRGTGELFFGEGSRLTVL.

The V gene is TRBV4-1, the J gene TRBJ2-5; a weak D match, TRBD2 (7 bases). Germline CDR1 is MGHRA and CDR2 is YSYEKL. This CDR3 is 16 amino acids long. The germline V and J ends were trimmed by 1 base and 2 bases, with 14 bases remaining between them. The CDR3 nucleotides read TGCGCCAGCAGCCAAGGAGGGCGGGGGCTTCAAGAGACCCAGTACTTC. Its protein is CASSQGGRGLQETQYF.

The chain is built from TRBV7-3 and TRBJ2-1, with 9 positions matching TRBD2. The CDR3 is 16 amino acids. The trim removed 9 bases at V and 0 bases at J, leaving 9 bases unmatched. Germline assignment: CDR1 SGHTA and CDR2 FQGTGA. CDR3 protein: CASSLAGPSSYNEQFF. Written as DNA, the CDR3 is TGTGCCAGTAGTCTAGCGGGACCAAGCTCCTACAATGAGCAGTTCTTC.

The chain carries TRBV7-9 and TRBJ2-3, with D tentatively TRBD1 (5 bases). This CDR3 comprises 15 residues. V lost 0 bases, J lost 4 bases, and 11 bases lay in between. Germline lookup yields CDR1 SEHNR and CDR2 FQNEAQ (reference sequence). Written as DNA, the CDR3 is TGTGCCAGCAGCTTAGCGGCAGGGTTGGCAGATACGCAGTATTTT. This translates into CASSLAAGLADTQYF.

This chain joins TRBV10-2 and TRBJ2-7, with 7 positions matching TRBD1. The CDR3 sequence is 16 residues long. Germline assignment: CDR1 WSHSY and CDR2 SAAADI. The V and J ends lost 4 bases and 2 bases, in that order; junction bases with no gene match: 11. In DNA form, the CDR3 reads TGCGCCAGCAGTGGCTGGGGACAGCGACAAACCTACGAGCAGTACTTC. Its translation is CASSGWGQRQTYEQYF.

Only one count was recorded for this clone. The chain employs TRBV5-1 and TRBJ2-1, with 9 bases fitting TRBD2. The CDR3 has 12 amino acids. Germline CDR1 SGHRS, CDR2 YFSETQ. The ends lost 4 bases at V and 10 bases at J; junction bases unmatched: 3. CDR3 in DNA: TGCGCCAGCAGCCACCTAGCGGGAGAGCAGTTCTTC. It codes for CASSHLAGEQFF.

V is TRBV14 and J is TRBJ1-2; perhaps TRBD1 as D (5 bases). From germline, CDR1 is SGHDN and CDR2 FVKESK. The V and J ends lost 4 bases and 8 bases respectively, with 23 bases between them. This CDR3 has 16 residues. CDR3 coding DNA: TGTGCCAGCAGCCGTAGGTCGGCCGGTCAGGGAAGCGGCTACACCTTC. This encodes CASSRRSAGQGSGYTF.

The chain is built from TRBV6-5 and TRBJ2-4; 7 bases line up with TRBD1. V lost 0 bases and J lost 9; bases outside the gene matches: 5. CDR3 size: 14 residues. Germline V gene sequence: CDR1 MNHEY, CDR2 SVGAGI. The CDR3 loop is CASSYSIDRAIQYF. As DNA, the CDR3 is TGTGCCAGCAGTTACTCAATAGACAGGGCCATTCAGTACTTC.

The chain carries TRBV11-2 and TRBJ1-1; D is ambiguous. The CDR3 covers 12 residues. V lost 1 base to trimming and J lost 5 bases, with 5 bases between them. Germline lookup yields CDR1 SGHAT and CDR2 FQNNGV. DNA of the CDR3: TGTGCCAGCAGCTTAGCCGGGACTGAAGCTTTCTTT. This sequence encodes CASSLAGTEAFF.

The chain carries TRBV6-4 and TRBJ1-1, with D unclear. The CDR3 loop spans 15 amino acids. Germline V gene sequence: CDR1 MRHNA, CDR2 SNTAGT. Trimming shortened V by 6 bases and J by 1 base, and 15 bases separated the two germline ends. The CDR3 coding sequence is TGTGCCAGCAGAAAATTCGGCGGGCGGAACACTGAAGCTTTCTTT. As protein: CASRKFGGRNTEAFF.

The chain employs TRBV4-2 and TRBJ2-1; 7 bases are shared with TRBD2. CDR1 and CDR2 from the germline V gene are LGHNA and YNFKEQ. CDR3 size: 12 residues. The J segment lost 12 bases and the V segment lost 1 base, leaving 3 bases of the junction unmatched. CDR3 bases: TGTGCCAGCAGCCAAGCCGGGGGGTGGCAGTTCTTC. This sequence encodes CASSQAGGWQFF.

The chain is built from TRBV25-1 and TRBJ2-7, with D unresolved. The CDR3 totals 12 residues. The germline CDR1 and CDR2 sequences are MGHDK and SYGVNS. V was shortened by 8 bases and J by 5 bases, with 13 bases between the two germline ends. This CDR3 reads CASGFGRNEQYF. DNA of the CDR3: TGTGCCAGCGGTTTCGGGCGCAACGAGCAGTACTTC.

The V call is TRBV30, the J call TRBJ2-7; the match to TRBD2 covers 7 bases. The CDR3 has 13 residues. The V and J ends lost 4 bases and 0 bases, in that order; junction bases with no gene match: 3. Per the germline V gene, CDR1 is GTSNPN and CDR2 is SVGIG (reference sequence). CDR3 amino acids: CAWTLAASYEQYF. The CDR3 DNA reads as TGTGCCTGGACGCTAGCGGCCTCCTACGAGCAGTACTTC.